Presented here are 22 T cell receptor beta chains from one specimen sequenced in a study of human thymus T cells. The assay was immunoSEQ multiplex PCR, and TCRdb's table has in-frame clones only and misses some. The sample holds under 70,000 clones, 94% seen once. Sequenced: blood. The origin of the receptors is a boy in the first two years of life with a congenital heart defect but otherwise immunologically healthy.

This clone is a singleton in its sample. This chain connects TRBV4-2 to TRBJ1-6, with D perhaps TRBD1 (6 bases). Trimming took off 0 bases at V and 6 bases at J, with 12 bases between the two ends. The germline V gene encodes CDR1 LGHNA and CDR2 YNFKEQ. CDR3 length equals 16 residues. The CDR3, as DNA: TGTGCCAGCAGCCAAGACCCCGACAGGCTTAATTCACCCCTCCACTTT. Amino acid sequence: CASSQDPDRLNSPLHF.

The V gene is TRBV5-4, the J gene TRBJ1-1, with D perhaps TRBD1 (6 bases). In germline, CDR1 is SGHNT, CDR2 YYREEE (reference sequence). The CDR3 length is 14 residues. V lost 4 bases and J lost 7, with 17 bases in between. The CDR3 DNA reads as TGTGCCAGCAGCGGGGTTCGGGGGGCGGATGAAGCTTTCTTT. Its translation is CASSGVRGADEAFF.

The V and J genes are TRBV15 and TRBJ2-7, with 7 bases identical to TRBD1. From germline, CDR1 is LNHNV and CDR2 YYDKDF (reference sequence). The CDR3 totals 17 residues. Trimming took 0 bases from V and 3 from J; bases not matched to a gene: 11. CDR3 sequence: CATSREGGSRVNYEQYF. The CDR3 DNA reads TGTGCCACCAGCAGAGAAGGGGGCAGCAGGGTGAACTACGAGCAGTACTTC.

Concerning this clone itself: At one end the junction does not follow the germline gene, possibly because of a read error. V gene TRBV7-2 combines with J gene TRBJ2-1; 8 bases map to TRBD1. CDR1 is SGHTA, CDR2 FQGNSA, per germline. The CDR3 spans 15 residues. The CDR3 reads CASTLGQGRYNEQFF. Here the CDR3 DNA reads TGTGCCAGCACCTTAGGACAGGGAAGGTACAATGAGCAGTTCTTC.

The V and J genes are TRBV18 and TRBJ2-5; 12 positions agree with TRBD1. Germline-derived CDR1 and CDR2 are KGHSH and LQKENI. Losses at the gene ends were 6 bases for V and 0 bases for J; bases not matched to a gene: 5. CDR3 length: 16 amino acids. The CDR3 DNA sequence: TGTGCCAGCTCCCAGGGGACAGGGGGCTACCAAGAGACCCAGTACTTC. It translates to CASSQGTGGYQETQYF.

The V call is TRBV28, the J call TRBJ2-3, with D possibly TRBD1 on 7 matching bases. Deletions cut 5 bases from V and 5 bases from J, with 17 bases between. This CDR3 comprises 15 residues. CDR1 is MDHEN, CDR2 SYDVKM, per germline. DNA of the CDR3: TGTGCCAGCAGTCCAGGGGGGATTGGGGTAGATACGCAGTATTTT. Translated: CASSPGGIGVDTQYF.

The chain links TRBV2 to TRBJ1-2; D remains unclear. V was pared by 8 bases and J by 2 bases, with 6 bases between. CDR1 is SNHLY, CDR2 FYNNEI, per germline. This CDR3 spans 11 amino acids. CDR3 residues: CASPGNYGYTF. The CDR3 DNA follows: TGTGCCAGCCCGGGAAACTATGGCTACACCTTC.

The chain combines TRBV11-2 with TRBJ1-2, with a weak D call TRBD1 (5 bases). Germline CDR1 and CDR2: SGHAT and FQNNGV. V was cut by 3 bases and J by 4 bases, with 15 bases left in between. This CDR3 region has 15 residues. In DNA form, the CDR3 reads TGTGCCAGCAGCTTGGTGGGGCAGAGAAGCTATGGCTACACCTTC. It specifies CASSLVGQRSYGYTF. Full variable domain (rest looked up from reference TRBV11-2 and TRBJ1-2): EAGVAQSPRYKIIEKRQSVAFWCNPISGHATLYWYQQILGQGPKLLIQFQNNGVVDDSQLPKDRFSAERLKGVDSTLKIQPAKLEDSAVYLCASSLVGQRSYGYTFGSGTRLTVV.

The chain combines TRBV9 with TRBJ2-1; 12 bases fit TRBD2. Germline V gene data show CDR1 as SGDLS and CDR2 as YYNGEE. The CDR3 sequence is 17 residues long. V was clipped by 1 base and J by 7 bases; unmatched bases: 9. CDR3 bases: TGTGCCAGCAGCGTAAGGTCTAGCGGGGGGGCCTGGAATGAGCAGTTCTTC. Protein: CASSVRSSGGAWNEQFF.

The chain uses TRBV6-1 and TRBJ2-1, with a weak D call TRBD2 (6 bases). Germline lookup yields CDR1 MNHNS and CDR2 SASEGT. CDR3 length: 16 amino acids. Trimming took 1 base from V and 7 from J, leaving 17 bases between them. The CDR3 DNA is TGTGCCAGCAGTGAAGGGTGGCGAACTAGCATTAATGAGCAGTTCTTC. Translating gives CASSEGWRTSINEQFF.

In its sample, this clone was seen once. The chain couples TRBV6-1 to TRBJ1-3; D is unresolved. Per germline, CDR1 MNHNS and CDR2 SASEGT. V lost 3 bases to trimming and J lost 4 bases, with 16 bases between them. The CDR3 consists of 16 residues. The CDR3 loop is CASSEAPRKAGNTIYF. The CDR3 DNA reads as TGTGCCAGCAGTGAGGCCCCCCGGAAGGCCGGAAACACCATATATTTT.

This rearrangement joins TRBV11-2 to TRBJ2-3, with D perhaps assigned TRBD1 or TRBD2 (5 bases each). The CDR3 contains 16 residues. Germline CDR1 and CDR2: SGHAT and FQNNGV. V lost 5 bases, J lost 2 bases, and 17 bases lay in between. DNA for the CDR3: TGTGCCAGCAGCCTCCGGGACCAAATCTTCACAGATACGCAGTATTTT. Its protein is CASSLRDQIFTDTQYF.

This clone was detected once. The gene calls are TRBV5-4 and TRBJ2-2; 10 bases match TRBD2. The CDR3 covers 18 residues. With 1 base clipped from V and 4 bases from J, the junction kept 10 bases outside the gene matches. The germline V gene encodes CDR1 SGHNT and CDR2 YYREEE (reference sequence). The CDR3 nucleotides are TGTGCCAGCAGCTTGTTAATACTCCTAGCGGGAGTCACCGGGGAGCTGTTTTTT. Translated, it gives CASSLLILLAGVTGELFF.

This clone has only one observation. The chain recombines TRBV5-6 with TRBJ2-7; D ambiguous. The V end was cut by 1 base, the J end by 0 bases, with 14 bases between. CDR3 length: 16 amino acids. CDR1 SGHDT and CDR2 YYEEEE come from the germline V gene. This CDR3 reads CASSLFLMASSYEQYF. In nucleotides, the CDR3 is TGTGCCAGCAGCTTGTTCCTGATGGCTAGCTCCTACGAGCAGTACTTC.

The J gene is TRBJ1-1, the V gene TRBV19; 8 bases map to TRBD1. Germline V lookup: CDR1 LNHDA, CDR2 SQIVND (reference sequence). This CDR3 region has 16 residues. With V trimmed by 7 bases and J by 0 bases, 10 bases remained unmatched. The CDR3 DNA sequence: TGTGCCAGTAACCCCGGGACAGGATATATGAACACTGAAGCTTTCTTT. Protein: CASNPGTGYMNTEAFF.

This clone is a singleton in its sample. This chain links TRBV28 with TRBJ1-1; a possible D gene is TRBD1 (6 bases). CDR1 is MDHEN, CDR2 SYDVKM, per germline. This CDR3 region has 15 residues. Trimming removed 1 base from V and 11 bases from J, with 20 bases in between. The CDR3 is CASSLFRGANSGAFF. For the CDR3, the DNA is TGTGCCAGCAGTTTATTTCGGGGGGCTAACTCTGGGGCTTTCTTT.

The chain links TRBV7-6 to TRBJ2-3, with a possible D match to TRBD1 (5 bases). The V gene's germline CDR1 is SGHVS and CDR2 FNYEAQ. The CDR3 totals 15 residues. With 6 bases removed from V and 4 bases from J, the gap between germline ends came to 17 bases. The CDR3 nucleotides read TGTGCCAGCAGGGATACAGGACACCCCGCAGATACGCAGTATTTT. It encodes CASRDTGHPADTQYF.

This clone was counted once. This CDR3 is CASSLAGGGNTIYF. CDR3 sequence (DNA): TGTGCCAGCAGCTTAGCAGGGGGTGGAAACACCATATATTTT. This chain links TRBV7-2 with TRBJ1-3; possible D gene TRBD1, 6 bases. Trimming removed 0 bases at V and 3 bases at J, with 6 bases between. CDR1 and CDR2 from the germline V gene are SGHTA and FQGNSA. This CDR3 has 14 residues.

The chain recombines TRBV6-5 with TRBJ2-3; D perhaps matches TRBD1 (5 bases). The CDR3 length is 15 residues. The germline V gene has CDR1 MNHEY and CDR2 SVGAGI. V was clipped by 6 bases and J by 0 bases, with 13 bases between them. CDR3 nucleotides: TGTGCCAGCAGCGACCTAGGGGCAAGCACAGATACGCAGTATTTT. Amino acids: CASSDLGASTDTQYF.

The gene calls are TRBV19 and TRBJ2-2; tentative D call: TRBD2 (6 bases). Germline CDR1 LNHDA, CDR2 SQIVND (reference sequence). CDR3 size: 16 residues. V was trimmed by 5 bases and J by 3 bases, leaving 16 bases between them. CDR3 DNA sequence: TGTGCCAGTAGTCCTAGACTAGTTTTGGACACCGGGGAGCTGTTTTTT. Translation gives CASSPRLVLDTGELFF.

CDR3 nucleotides: TGTGCCAGCAGCTTAGCCACCCGCTCCTACGAGCAGTACTTC. Its protein is CASSLATRSYEQYF. V usage is TRBV11-3 and J usage is TRBJ2-7; no reliable D call. CDR1 and CDR2 from the germline V gene are SGHNT and YENEEA. Trimming removed 1 base from V and 0 bases from J, with 7 bases in between. This CDR3 has 14 amino acids. The full variable domain, completed using reference TRBV11-3 and TRBJ2-7, is EAGVVQSPRYKIIEKKQPVAFWCNPISGHNTLYWYLQNLGQGPELLIRYENEEAVDDSQLPKDRFSAERLKGVDSTLKIQPAELGDSAVYLCASSLATRSYEQYFGPGTRLTVT.

V and J are TRBV15 and TRBJ2-3; D gene uncertain. V lost 0 bases and J 0 bases, leaving 10 bases between the germline ends. This CDR3 comprises 16 residues. Germline lookup yields CDR1 LNHNV and CDR2 YYDKDF (reference sequence). This CDR3 is CATSRDTGPSTDTQYF. Written as DNA, the CDR3 is TGTGCCACCAGCAGAGATACCGGGCCTAGCACAGATACGCAGTATTTT.